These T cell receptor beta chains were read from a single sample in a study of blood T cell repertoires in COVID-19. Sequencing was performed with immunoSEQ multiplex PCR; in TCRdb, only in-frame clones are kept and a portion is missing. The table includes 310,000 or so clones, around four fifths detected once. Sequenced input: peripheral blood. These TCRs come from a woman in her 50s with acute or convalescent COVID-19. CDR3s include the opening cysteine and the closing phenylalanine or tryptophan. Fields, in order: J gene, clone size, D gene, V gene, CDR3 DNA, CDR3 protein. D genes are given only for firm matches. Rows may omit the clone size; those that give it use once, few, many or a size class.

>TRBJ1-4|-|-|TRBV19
TGTGCCACTTCCGGGACTGTTAATGAAAAACTGTTTTTT
CATSGTVNEKLFF
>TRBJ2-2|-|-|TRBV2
TGTGCCAGCACCTTTTCCCCCCCCGGGGAGCTGTTTTTT
CASTFSPPGELFF
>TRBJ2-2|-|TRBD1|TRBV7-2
TGTGCCAGCAGCTTGAGTCCGGACAGGGTGACCGGGGAGCTGTTTTTT
CASSLSPDRVTGELFF
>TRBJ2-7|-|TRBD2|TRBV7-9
TGTGCCAGCAGCTTAGGCCTAGCGGGCGCGGACGAGCAGTACTTC
CASSLGLAGADEQYF
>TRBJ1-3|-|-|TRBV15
TGTGCCACCAGCAGTGAAATGACCAGAATTGACTTTGACACCATATATTTT
CATSSEMTRIDFDTIYF
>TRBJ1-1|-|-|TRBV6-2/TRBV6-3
TGTGCCAGCAGTTACGGTGGAGGGTTTGGCACTGAAGCTTTCTTT
CASSYGGGFGTEAFF
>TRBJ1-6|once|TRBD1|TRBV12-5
TGTGCTAGTGGATCTAATGACAGGGGATCACCCCTCCACTTT
CASGSNDRGSPLHF
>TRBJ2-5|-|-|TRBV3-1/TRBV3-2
TGTGCCAGCAGCCGCCTAGATACCCAAGAGACCCAGTACTTC
CASSRLDTQETQYF
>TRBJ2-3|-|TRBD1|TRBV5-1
TGCGCCAGCAGCTCCCGGACAGGGGGAACAGATACGCAGTATTTT
CASSSRTGGTDTQYF
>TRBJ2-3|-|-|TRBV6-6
TGTGCCACCTCACAGGGCAACACAGATACGCAGTATTTT
CATSQGNTDTQYF
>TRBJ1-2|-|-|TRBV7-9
TGTGCCAGCAGCCGCGGGATCTATGGCTACACCTTC
CASSRGIYGYTF
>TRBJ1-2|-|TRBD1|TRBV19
TGTGCCAGTAGTATGTTCCGCGGACAGGGCCCCTATCGCCACACCTTC
CASSMFRGQGPYRHTF
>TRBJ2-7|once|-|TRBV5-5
TGTGCCAGCAGCTTGGCCAATTACGAGCAGTACTTC
CASSLANYEQYF
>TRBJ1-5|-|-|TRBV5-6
TGTGCCAGCAGCCGTACCGACAGTGCATCTGGCAATCAGCCCCAGCATTTT
CASSRTDSASGNQPQHF
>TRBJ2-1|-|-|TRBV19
TGTGCCAGTAGTATCACTGCGGGGAAGGCCTACAATGAGCAGTTCTTC
CASSITAGKAYNEQFF
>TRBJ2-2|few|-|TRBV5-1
TGCGCCAGCAGCTTGGCCCCGTCCGGGGAGCTGTTTTTT
CASSLAPSGELFF
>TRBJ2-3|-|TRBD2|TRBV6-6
TGTGCCAGCAGCCACCTGGCGGGAGCATCAAATACGCAGTATTTT
CASSHLAGASNTQYF
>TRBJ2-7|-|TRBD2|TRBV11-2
TGTGCCAGCAGCCCCGGGACTAGCGGGAGAGGCGAGCAGTACTTC
CASSPGTSGRGEQYF
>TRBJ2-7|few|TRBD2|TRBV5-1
TGCGCCAGCAGCTGGGGGTCGGAGGGAGGGCCCCTCGAGCAGTACTTC
CASSWGSEGGPLEQYF